Listed here are 24 T cell receptor beta chains from one sample, sequenced in a study of shared T cell receptors in the human thymus. Assay used: immunoSEQ multiplex PCR; TCRdb lists only in-frame clones, some missing. Among some 700,000 clones, roughly 85% were seen once, and the ten largest hold around 0.0099%. The same sample was also studied in work on human thymus T cells.

Sequencing used thymocytes. The receptors shown here come from a girl under three years old with a congenital heart defect.

This clone was picked up one time. This chain connects TRBV5-1 to TRBJ1-2; 7 positions match TRBD1. This CDR3 spans 14 amino acids. CDR1 and CDR2 (germline): SGHRS, YFSETQ. With 4 bases clipped from V and 2 bases from J, the junction kept 5 bases outside the gene matches. CDR3 loop: CASSASGGNYGYTF. The CDR3 DNA follows: TGCGCCAGCAGCGCCTCAGGGGGGAACTATGGCTACACCTTC.

The chain couples TRBV5-6 to TRBJ2-3, with D possibly being TRBD1 (6 bases). The germline CDR1 and CDR2 sequences are SGHDT and YYEEEE. This CDR3 has 16 amino acids. The V gene lost 3 bases and the J gene lost 4 bases, with 18 bases spanning the gap. CDR3 amino acids: CASSWSGTPGSDTQYF. For the CDR3, the DNA is TGTGCCAGCAGCTGGAGTGGGACACCAGGTTCAGATACGCAGTATTTT.

V is TRBV10-2 and J is TRBJ1-5, with 9 bases identical to TRBD1. Germline loops: CDR1 WSHSY, CDR2 SAAADI. The CDR3 extends over 14 amino acids. Losses at the gene ends were 5 bases for V and 4 bases for J; bases not matched to a gene: 3. CDR3 in DNA: TGCGCCAGCAGTCAGACAGGGGGGAATCAGCCCCAGCATTTT. Protein sequence: CASSQTGGNQPQHF.

This clone was seen more than once but under ten times. The chain has TRBV6-6 and TRBJ2-2; the match to TRBD2 covers 8 bases. Germline CDR1 MNHNY, CDR2 SVGAGI (reference sequence). V shed 5 bases and J 1 base; nucleotides not matched to a gene: 0. This CDR3 spans 14 amino acids. The CDR3 nucleotides read TGTGCCAGCAGTAGCGGGGGGAACACCGGGGAGCTGTTTTTT. Translation: CASSSGGNTGELFF.

The chain is built from TRBV4-3 and TRBJ2-3; the match to TRBD2 covers 7 bases. The length of the CDR3 is 18 residues. V dropped 0 bases and J dropped 5; count of bases not matched to a gene: 14. CDR1 LGHNA and CDR2 YSLEER come from the germline V gene. The CDR3 coding sequence is TGCGCCAGCAGCCAAGATTTGCGGTTCGGACTAGAACGAGATACGCAGTATTTT. It encodes CASSQDLRFGLERDTQYF.

The chain carries TRBV4-1 and TRBJ2-1, with TRBD2 identical over 9 bases. This CDR3 spans 17 amino acids. V was clipped by 1 base and J by 6 bases; unmatched bases: 10. Germline V lookup: CDR1 MGHRA, CDR2 YSYEKL. CDR3 nucleotide sequence: TGCGCCAGCAGCCAAGGCAATAGCGGGGGACAAATCAATGAGCAGTTCTTC. As protein: CASSQGNSGGQINEQFF.

V gene TRBV5-1 combines with J gene TRBJ1-6, with 9 nucleotides matching TRBD1. Per germline, CDR1 SGHRS and CDR2 YFSETQ. With 5 bases clipped from V and 7 bases from J, the junction kept 7 bases outside the gene matches. The CDR3 is 15 residues long. CDR3 sequence: CASSPGQGHNSPLHF. CDR3 sequence (DNA): TGCGCCAGCAGTCCGGGACAGGGCCACAATTCACCCCTCCACTTT.

The J gene is TRBJ1-2, the V gene TRBV9; D remains ambiguous. The CDR3 consists of 13 residues. Germline assignment: CDR1 SGDLS and CDR2 YYNGEE. Trimming shortened V by 3 bases and J by 8 bases, and 14 bases separated the two germline ends. DNA of the CDR3: TGTGCCAGCAGCGGACAAAGTCCCCCGGGCTACACCTTC. Translation: CASSGQSPPGYTF.

The chain has TRBV21-1 and TRBJ2-1; the table gives TRBD2 as D, unverified against the DNA. TRBV21-1 is a known pseudogene. The length of the CDR3 is 16 residues. The CDR3 DNA is TGTGCCAGCAGCAAAGGAGGGGGGGGCCCGCGCAATGAGCAGTTCTTC. Amino acids: CASSKGGGGPRNEQFF.

The gene calls are TRBV5-1 and TRBJ1-2; D is perhaps TRBD1 (5 bases). The ends were cut back, 0 bases at V and 4 bases at J, with 10 bases in the middle. This CDR3 region has 14 residues. CDR1 is SGHRS, CDR2 YFSETQ, per germline. CDR3 sequence: CASSLVRAIYGYTF. In DNA form, the CDR3 reads TGCGCCAGCAGCTTGGTCAGGGCCATCTATGGCTACACCTTC.

The gene calls are TRBV6-5 and TRBJ2-3; maybe TRBD1 (6 bases). Trimming left V 0 bases short and J 4 bases short, with 11 bases between. CDR1 is MNHEY, CDR2 SVGAGI, per germline. The CDR3 length is 15 residues. In nucleotides, the CDR3 is TGTGCCAGCAGTTACTCGGGCAGGGGTTCAGATACGCAGTATTTT. As protein: CASSYSGRGSDTQYF.

The chain is built from TRBV19 and TRBJ1-1, with 10 nucleotides matching TRBD1. V lost 5 bases and J lost 5; bases outside the gene matches: 5. CDR1 is LNHDA and CDR2 is SQIVND in the germline V gene (reference sequence). CDR3 size: 14 residues. As DNA, the CDR3 is TGTGCCAGTAGTCCGGGACAGGGGCTGACTGAAGCTTTCTTT. Protein sequence: CASSPGQGLTEAFF.

As DNA, the CDR3 is TGCAGCAGCAGACAGAGAAACAAGAACACTGAAGCTTTCTTT. It translates to CSSRQRNKNTEAFF. The J gene is TRBJ1-1, the V gene TRBV29-1; maybe TRBD1 (5 bases). V lost 8 bases to trimming and J lost 1 base, with 17 bases between them. This CDR3 region has 14 residues. Per the germline V gene, CDR1 is SQVTM and CDR2 is ANQGSEA. Full variable domain (missing parts from reference TRBV29-1 and TRBJ1-1): SAVISQKPSRDICQRGTSLTIQCQVDSQVTMMFWYRQQPGQSLTLIATANQGSEATYESGFVIDKFPISRPNLTFSTLTVSNMSPEDSSIYLCSSRQRNKNTEAFFGQGTRLTVV.

This clone was seen a single time. The chain recombines TRBV28 with TRBJ2-3; maybe TRBD2 (6 bases). The CDR3 extends over 17 amino acids. Germline assignment: CDR1 MDHEN and CDR2 SYDVKM. V was pared by 4 bases and J by 7 bases, with 24 bases between. CDR3 residues: CASSSPLDPGEPHTQYF. CDR3 coding DNA: TGTGCCAGCAGTTCTCCCCTGGATCCGGGGGAACCACATACGCAGTATTTT.

This clone was found once. The chain is built from TRBV2 and TRBJ1-5, with TRBD1 matching over 8 bases. CDR1 and CDR2 from the germline V gene are SNHLY and FYNNEI. Trimming took 7 bases from V and 9 from J; bases not matched to a gene: 14. CDR3 size: 15 residues. The CDR3 region is CASNIRDRPTRPQHF. The CDR3, as DNA: TGTGCCAGCAATATCCGGGACAGGCCCACCCGGCCCCAGCATTTT.

Only one count was recorded for this clone. The chain employs TRBV25-1 and TRBJ2-7; 7 nucleotides align to TRBD1. The CDR3 is 15 residues long. V shed 8 bases and J 0 bases; nucleotides not matched to a gene: 10. Germline values: CDR1 MGHDK, CDR2 SYGVNS. The CDR3 DNA sequence: TGTGCCAGCCTACCCAGGGGGTCCCACTCCTACGAGCAGTACTTC. Its protein product is CASLPRGSHSYEQYF.

The chain joins TRBV7-6 to TRBJ1-5, with D tentatively TRBD1 (5 bases). The CDR3 loop spans 20 amino acids. The V end was cut by 1 base, the J end by 0 bases, with 22 bases between. Germline V gives CDR1 SGHVS, CDR2 FNYEAQ. CDR3 DNA sequence: TGTGCCAGCAGCTTAGGTCCCTCGCAGGGAACTTTACATAGCAATCAGCCCCAGCATTTT. Protein sequence: CASSLGPSQGTLHSNQPQHF.

Notes on this clone: One end of the junction varies from germline; a read error may be responsible. The sample holds other DNA sequences that translate to the same CDR3. The J gene is TRBJ1-6, the V gene TRBV4-1; D may be TRBD1 (6 bases). CDR1 is MGHRA, CDR2 YSYEKL, per germline. The length of the CDR3 is 19 residues. The CDR3 is CASSQGWYNREGHNSPLHF. CDR3 in DNA: TGCGCCAGCAGCCAAGGATGGTATAACAGGGAGGGTCATAATTCCCCCCTCCACTTT.

This clone was detected once. V usage is TRBV7-3 and J usage is TRBJ2-5; 10 positions agree with TRBD1. Trimming cost V 5 bases and J 4 bases; bases outside gene matches: 13. The CDR3 spans 17 residues. The germline gives CDR1 SGHTA, CDR2 FQGTGA. The chain's CDR3 is CASSERPGTGVGETQYF. The CDR3 coding sequence is TGTGCCAGCAGCGAACGTCCCGGGACAGGGGTAGGAGAGACCCAGTACTTC.

This clone was detected only a few times. The chain joins TRBV7-8 to TRBJ1-4; D gene unclear. The V end was cut by 1 base, the J end by 7 bases, with 13 bases between. CDR1 is SGHVS, CDR2 FQNEAQ, per germline. There are 15 residues in the CDR3. The CDR3 DNA follows: TGTGCCAGCAGCTTAGATGCCGGGAAGGGTGAAAAACTGTTTTTT. As protein: CASSLDAGKGEKLFF.

V gene TRBV6-5 combines with J gene TRBJ2-3; D gene uncertain. CDR3 length: 13 amino acids. CDR1 MNHEY and CDR2 SVGAGI come from the germline V gene. V gave up 0 bases and J gave up 2 bases, with 3 bases separating them. CDR3 loop: CASSYSFTDTQYF. The CDR3, as DNA: TGTGCCAGCAGTTACTCCTTCACAGATACGCAGTATTTT.

The chain couples TRBV7-9 to TRBJ1-1, with D perhaps TRBD1 (6 bases). Germline assignment: CDR1 SEHNR and CDR2 FQNEAQ (reference sequence). With 6 bases removed from V and 11 bases from J, the gap between germline ends came to 16 bases. The CDR3 contains 12 residues. CDR3 sequence reads: CASRSGDDRAFF. The CDR3 DNA follows: TGTGCCAGCAGATCAGGGGATGATAGGGCTTTCTTT.

This clone was seen just once. The genes are TRBV19 and TRBJ2-3; 11 bases fit TRBD2. Germline trimming cut 3 bases from V and 1 base from J; bases unmatched to any gene: 6. Per the germline V gene, CDR1 is LNHDA and CDR2 is SQIVND (reference sequence). The CDR3 sequence is 17 residues long. DNA for the CDR3: TGTGCCAGTAGTATCGGCCCTAGCGGGGGGCGCACAGATACGCAGTATTTT. This gives the protein CASSIGPSGGRTDTQYF.

The chain recombines TRBV6-5 with TRBJ1-1; D unresolved. The CDR3 length is 11 residues. Germline-derived CDR1 and CDR2 are MNHEY and SVGAGI. V lost 7 bases and J 4 bases, leaving 7 bases between the germline ends. For the CDR3, the DNA is TGTGCCAGCATTGGCAGCACTGAAGCTTTCTTT. Its protein is CASIGSTEAFF.